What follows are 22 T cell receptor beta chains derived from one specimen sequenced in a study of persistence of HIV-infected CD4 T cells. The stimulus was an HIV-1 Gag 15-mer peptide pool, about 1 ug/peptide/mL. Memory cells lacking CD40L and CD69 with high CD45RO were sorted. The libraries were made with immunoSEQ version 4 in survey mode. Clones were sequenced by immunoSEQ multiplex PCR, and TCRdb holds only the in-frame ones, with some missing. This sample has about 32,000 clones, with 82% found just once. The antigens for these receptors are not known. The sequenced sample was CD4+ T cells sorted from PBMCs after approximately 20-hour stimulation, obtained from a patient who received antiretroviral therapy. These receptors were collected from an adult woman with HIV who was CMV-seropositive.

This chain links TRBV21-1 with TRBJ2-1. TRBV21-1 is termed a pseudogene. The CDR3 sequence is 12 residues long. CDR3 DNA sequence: TGTGCCAACGAGAGGGGGGTAGATGAGCAGTTCTTC. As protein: CANERGVDEQFF.

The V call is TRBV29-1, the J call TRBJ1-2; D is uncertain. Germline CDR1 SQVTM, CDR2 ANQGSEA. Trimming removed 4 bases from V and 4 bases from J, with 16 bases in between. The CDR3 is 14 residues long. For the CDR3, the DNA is TGCAGCGTTGCCGGGCAGTTCGCCCTCTATGGCTACACCTTC. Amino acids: CSVAGQFALYGYTF.

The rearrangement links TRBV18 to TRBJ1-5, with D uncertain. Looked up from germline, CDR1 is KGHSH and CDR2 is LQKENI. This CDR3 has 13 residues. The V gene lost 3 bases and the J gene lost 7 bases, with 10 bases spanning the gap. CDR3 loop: CASSPPAGQPQHF. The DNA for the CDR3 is TGTGCCAGCTCACCCCCTGCCGGCCAGCCCCAGCATTTT. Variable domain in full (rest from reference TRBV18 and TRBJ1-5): NAGVMQNPRHLVRRRGQEARLRCSPMKGHSHVYWYRQLPEEGLKFMVYLQKENIIDESGMPKERFSAEFPKEGPSILRIQQVVRGDSAAYFCASSPPAGQPQHFGDGTRLSIL.

This CDR3 is CASSPGTENTEAFF. The CDR3 DNA follows: TGTGCCAGCTCACCCGGGACAGAGAACACTGAAGCTTTCTTT. The genes are TRBV18 and TRBJ1-1, with 7 bases aligning to TRBD1. CDR3 length equals 14 residues. The V gene's germline CDR1 is KGHSH and CDR2 LQKENI. V shed 3 bases, J shed 1 base, and the junction held 2 bases outside the gene matches.

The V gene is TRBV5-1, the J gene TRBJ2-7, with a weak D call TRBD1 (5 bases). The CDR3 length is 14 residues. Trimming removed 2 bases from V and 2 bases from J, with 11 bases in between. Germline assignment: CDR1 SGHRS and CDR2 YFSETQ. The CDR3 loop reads CASSFRTTAYEQYF. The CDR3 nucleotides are TGCGCCAGCAGCTTTCGGACGACAGCCTACGAGCAGTACTTC.

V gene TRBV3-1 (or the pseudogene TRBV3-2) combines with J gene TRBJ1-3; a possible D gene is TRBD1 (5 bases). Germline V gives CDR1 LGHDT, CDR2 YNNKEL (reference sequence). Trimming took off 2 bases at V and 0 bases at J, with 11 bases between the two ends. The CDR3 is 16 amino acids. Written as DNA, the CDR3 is TGTGCCAGCAGCCAATGGGACGGCAGCTCTGGAAACACCATATATTTT. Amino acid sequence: CASSQWDGSSGNTIYF.

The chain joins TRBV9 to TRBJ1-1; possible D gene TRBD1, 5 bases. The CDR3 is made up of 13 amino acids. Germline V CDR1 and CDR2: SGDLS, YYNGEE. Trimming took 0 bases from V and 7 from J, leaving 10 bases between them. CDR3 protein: CASSVGGFNEAFF. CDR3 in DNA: TGTGCCAGCAGCGTAGGGGGCTTCAATGAAGCTTTCTTT.

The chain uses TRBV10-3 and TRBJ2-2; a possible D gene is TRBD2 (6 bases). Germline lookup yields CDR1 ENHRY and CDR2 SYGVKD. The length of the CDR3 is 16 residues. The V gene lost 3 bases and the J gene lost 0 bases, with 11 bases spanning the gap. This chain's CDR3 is CAISERELANTGELFF. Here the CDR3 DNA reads TGTGCCATCAGTGAACGGGAGCTAGCGAACACCGGGGAGCTGTTTTTT.

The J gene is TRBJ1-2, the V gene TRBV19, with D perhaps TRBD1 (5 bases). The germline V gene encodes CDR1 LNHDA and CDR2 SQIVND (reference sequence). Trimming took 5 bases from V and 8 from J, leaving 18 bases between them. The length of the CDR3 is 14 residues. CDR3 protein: CASSGIRGEEGYTF. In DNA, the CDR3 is TGTGCCAGTAGTGGGATTAGGGGCGAGGAGGGCTACACCTTC. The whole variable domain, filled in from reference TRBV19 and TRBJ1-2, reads DGGITQSPKYLFRKEGQNVTLSCEQNLNHDAMYWYRQDPGQGLRLIYYSQIVNDFQKGDIAEGYSVSREKKESFPLTVTSAQKNPTAFYLCASSGIRGEEGYTFGSGTRLTVV.

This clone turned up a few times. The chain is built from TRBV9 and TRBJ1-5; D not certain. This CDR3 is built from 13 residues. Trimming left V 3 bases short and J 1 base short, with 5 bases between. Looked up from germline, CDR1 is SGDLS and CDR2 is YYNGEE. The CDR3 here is CASSGGSNQPQHF. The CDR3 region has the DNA TGTGCCAGCAGCGGCGGAAGCAATCAGCCCCAGCATTTT.

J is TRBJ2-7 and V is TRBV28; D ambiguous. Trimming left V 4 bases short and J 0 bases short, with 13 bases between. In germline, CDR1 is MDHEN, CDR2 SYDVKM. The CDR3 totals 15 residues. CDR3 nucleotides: TGTGCCAGCAGTTGGACCGCCCTGGGCTCCTACGAGCAGTACTTC. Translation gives CASSWTALGSYEQYF.

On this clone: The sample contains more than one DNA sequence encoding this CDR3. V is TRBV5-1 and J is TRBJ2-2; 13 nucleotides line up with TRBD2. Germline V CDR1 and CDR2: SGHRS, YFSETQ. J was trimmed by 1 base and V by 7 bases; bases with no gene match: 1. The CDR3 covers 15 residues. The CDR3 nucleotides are TGCGCCAGCCGACTAGCGGGAGGGAACACCGGGGAGCTGTTTTTT. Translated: CASRLAGGNTGELFF.

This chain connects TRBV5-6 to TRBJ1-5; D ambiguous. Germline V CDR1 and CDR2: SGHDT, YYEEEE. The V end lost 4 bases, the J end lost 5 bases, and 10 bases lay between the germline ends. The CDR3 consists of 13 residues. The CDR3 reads CASSAWSYQPQHF. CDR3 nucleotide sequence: TGTGCCAGCAGCGCTTGGAGTTATCAGCCCCAGCATTTT.

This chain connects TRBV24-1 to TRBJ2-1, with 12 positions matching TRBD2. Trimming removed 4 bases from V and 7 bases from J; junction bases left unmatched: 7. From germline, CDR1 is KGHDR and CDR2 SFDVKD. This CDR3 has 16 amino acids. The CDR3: CATSEIGLAGWNEQFF. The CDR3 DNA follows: TGTGCCACCAGTGAGATAGGACTAGCGGGATGGAATGAGCAGTTCTTC.

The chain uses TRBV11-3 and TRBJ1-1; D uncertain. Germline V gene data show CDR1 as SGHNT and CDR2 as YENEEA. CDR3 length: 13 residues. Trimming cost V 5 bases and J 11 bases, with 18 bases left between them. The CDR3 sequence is CASSLYREGRAFF. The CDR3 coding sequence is TGTGCCAGCAGCCTATATAGGGAGGGTCGGGCTTTCTTT. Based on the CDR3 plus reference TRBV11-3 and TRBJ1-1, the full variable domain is EAGVVQSPRYKIIEKKQPVAFWCNPISGHNTLYWYLQNLGQGPELLIRYENEEAVDDSQLPKDRFSAERLKGVDSTLKIQPAELGDSAVYLCASSLYREGRAFFGQGTRLTVV.

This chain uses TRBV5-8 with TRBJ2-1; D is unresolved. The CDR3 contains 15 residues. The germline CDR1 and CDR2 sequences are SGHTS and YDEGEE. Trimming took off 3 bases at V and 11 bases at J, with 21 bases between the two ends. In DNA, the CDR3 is TGTGCCAGCAGCTCGGTAGGCCCCCGGTCCCCCCAGCAGTTCTTC. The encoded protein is CASSSVGPRSPQQFF.

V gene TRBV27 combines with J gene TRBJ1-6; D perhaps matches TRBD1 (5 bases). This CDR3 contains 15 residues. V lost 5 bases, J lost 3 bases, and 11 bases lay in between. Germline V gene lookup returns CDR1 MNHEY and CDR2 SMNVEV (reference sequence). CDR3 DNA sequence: TGTGCCAGCAGTCCGCGGGGGGGCTATAATTCACCCCTCCACTTT. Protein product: CASSPRGGYNSPLHF.

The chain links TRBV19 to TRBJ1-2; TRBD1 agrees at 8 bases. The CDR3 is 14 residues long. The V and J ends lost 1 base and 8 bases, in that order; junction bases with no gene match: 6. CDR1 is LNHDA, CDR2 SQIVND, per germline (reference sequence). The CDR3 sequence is CASSIGQGRKGYTF. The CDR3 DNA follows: TGTGCCAGTAGTATAGGACAGGGGCGAAAAGGCTACACCTTC.

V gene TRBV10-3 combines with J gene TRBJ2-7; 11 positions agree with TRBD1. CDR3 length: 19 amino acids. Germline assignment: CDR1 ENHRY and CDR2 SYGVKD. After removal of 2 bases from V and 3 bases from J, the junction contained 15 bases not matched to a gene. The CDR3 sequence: CAISELGGKGQGVFYEQYF. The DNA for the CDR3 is TGTGCCATCAGTGAGCTGGGGGGTAAGGGACAGGGGGTTTTCTACGAGCAGTACTTC.

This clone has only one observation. In DNA form, the CDR3 reads TGTGCCAGCAGCTTAAACAGCTTAGATCAGCCCCAGCATTTT. Translation: CASSLNSLDQPQHF. J is TRBJ1-5 and V is TRBV7-2; D not resolved. Germline lookup yields CDR1 SGHTA and CDR2 FQGNSA. The germline V and J ends were trimmed by 2 bases and 5 bases, with 10 bases remaining between them. There are 14 residues in the CDR3. Variable domain in full (rest from reference TRBV7-2 and TRBJ1-5): GAGVSQSPSNKVTEKGKDVELRCDPISGHTALYWYRQSLGQGLEFLIYFQGNSAPDKSGLPSDRFSAERTGGSVSTLTIQRTQQEDSAVYLCASSLNSLDQPQHFGDGTRLSIL.

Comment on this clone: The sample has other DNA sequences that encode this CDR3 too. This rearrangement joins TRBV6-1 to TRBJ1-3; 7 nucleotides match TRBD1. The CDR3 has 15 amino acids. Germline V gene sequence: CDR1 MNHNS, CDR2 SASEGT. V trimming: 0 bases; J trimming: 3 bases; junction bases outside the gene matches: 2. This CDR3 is CASSEATGSGNTIYF. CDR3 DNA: TGTGCCAGCAGTGAAGCGACAGGGAGTGGAAACACCATATATTTT.

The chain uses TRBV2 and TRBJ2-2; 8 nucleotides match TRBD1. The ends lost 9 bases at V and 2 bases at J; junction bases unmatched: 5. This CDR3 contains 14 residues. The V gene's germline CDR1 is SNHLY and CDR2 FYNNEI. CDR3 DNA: TGTGCCAGGGGGACAGGACTTAACACCGGGGAGCTGTTTTTT. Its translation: CARGTGLNTGELFF.